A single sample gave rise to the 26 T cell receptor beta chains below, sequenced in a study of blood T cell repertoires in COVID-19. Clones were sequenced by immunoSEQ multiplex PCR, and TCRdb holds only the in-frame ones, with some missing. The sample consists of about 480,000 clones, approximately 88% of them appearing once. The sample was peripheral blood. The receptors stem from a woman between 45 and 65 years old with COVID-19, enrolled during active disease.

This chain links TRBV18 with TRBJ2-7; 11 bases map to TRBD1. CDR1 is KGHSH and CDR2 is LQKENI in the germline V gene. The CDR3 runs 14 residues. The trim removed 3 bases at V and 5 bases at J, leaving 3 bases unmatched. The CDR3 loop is CASSPGDRGNEQYF. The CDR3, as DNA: TGTGCCAGCTCACCTGGGGACAGGGGGAACGAGCAGTACTTC.

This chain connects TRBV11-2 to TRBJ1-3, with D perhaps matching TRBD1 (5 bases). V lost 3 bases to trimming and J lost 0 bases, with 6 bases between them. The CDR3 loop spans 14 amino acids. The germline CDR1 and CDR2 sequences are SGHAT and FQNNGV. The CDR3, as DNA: TGTGCCAGCAGCTTTGACAGCTCTGGAAACACCATATATTTT. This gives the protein CASSFDSSGNTIYF. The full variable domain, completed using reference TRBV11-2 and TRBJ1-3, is EAGVAQSPRYKIIEKRQSVAFWCNPISGHATLYWYQQILGQGPKLLIQFQNNGVVDDSQLPKDRFSAERLKGVDSTLKIQPAKLEDSAVYLCASSFDSSGNTIYFGEGSWLTVV.

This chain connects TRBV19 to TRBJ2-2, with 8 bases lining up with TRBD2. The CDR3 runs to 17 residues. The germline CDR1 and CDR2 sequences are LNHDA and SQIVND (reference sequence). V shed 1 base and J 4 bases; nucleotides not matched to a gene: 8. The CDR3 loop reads CASSIVGGAAGTGELFF. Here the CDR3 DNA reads TGTGCCAGTAGTATAGTCGGGGGGGCTGCGGGCACCGGGGAGCTGTTTTTT.

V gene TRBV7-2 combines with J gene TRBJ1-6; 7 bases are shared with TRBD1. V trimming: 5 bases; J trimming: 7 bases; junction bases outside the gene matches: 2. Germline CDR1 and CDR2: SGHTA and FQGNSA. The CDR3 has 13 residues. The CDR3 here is CASSLDRNSPLHF. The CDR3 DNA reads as TGTGCCAGCAGCCTGGACAGGAATTCACCCCTCCACTTT.

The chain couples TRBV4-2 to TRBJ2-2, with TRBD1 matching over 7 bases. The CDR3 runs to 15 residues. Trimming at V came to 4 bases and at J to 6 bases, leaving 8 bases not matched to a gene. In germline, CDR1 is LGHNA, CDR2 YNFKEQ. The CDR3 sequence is CASSLQEQGPGELFF. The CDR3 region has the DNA TGTGCCAGCAGCCTCCAGGAACAGGGGCCCGGGGAGCTGTTTTTT.

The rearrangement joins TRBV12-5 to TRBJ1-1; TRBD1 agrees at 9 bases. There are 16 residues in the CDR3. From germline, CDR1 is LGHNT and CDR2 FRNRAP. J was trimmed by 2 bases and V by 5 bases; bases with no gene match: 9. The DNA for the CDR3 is TGTGCTAGTGGTCGGGACAGGGAGCCCCTCAACACTGAAGCTTTCTTT. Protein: CASGRDREPLNTEAFF.

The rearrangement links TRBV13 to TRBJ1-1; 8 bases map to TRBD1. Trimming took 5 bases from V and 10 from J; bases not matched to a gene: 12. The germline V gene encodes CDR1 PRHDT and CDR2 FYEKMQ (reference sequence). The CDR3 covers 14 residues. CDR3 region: CASSPRQGKSGAFF. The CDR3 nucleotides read TGTGCCAGCAGCCCGCGACAGGGGAAGTCGGGAGCTTTCTTT.

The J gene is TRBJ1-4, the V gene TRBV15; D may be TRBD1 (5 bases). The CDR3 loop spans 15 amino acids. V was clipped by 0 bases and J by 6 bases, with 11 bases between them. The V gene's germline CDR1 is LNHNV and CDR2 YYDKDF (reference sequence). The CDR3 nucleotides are TGTGCCACCAGCAGAGAGGGCAGGGTCCATGAAAAACTGTTTTTT. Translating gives CATSREGRVHEKLFF.

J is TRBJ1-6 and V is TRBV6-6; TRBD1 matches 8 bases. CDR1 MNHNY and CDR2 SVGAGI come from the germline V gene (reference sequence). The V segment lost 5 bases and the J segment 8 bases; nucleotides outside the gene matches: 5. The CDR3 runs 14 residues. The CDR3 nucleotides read TGTGCCAGCAGTCCGGGACAGGCCCATTCACCCCTCCACTTT. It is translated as CASSPGQAHSPLHF.

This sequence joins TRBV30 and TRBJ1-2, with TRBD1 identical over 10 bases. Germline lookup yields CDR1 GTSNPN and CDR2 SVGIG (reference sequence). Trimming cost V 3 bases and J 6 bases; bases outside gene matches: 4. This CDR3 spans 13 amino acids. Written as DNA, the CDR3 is TGTGCCTGGAGCGACAGGGGGCAGGATGGCTACACCTTC. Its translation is CAWSDRGQDGYTF.

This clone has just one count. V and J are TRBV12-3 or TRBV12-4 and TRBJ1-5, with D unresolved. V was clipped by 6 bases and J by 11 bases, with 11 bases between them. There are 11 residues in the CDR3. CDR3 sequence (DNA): TGTGCCAGCAGCTCGTACCGAGCCCAGCATTTT. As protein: CASSSYRAQHF.

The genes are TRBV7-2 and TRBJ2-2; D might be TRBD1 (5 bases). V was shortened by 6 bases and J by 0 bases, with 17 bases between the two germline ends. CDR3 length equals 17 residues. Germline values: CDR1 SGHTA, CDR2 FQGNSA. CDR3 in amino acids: CASSPEISGSNTGELFF. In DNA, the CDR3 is TGTGCCAGCAGTCCGGAAATATCAGGGTCGAACACCGGGGAGCTGTTTTTT. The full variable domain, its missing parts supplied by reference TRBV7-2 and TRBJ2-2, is GAGVSQSPSNKVTEKGKDVELRCDPISGHTALYWYRQSLGQGLEFLIYFQGNSAPDKSGLPSDRFSAERTGGSVSTLTIQRTQQEDSAVYLCASSPEISGSNTGELFFGEGSRLTVL.

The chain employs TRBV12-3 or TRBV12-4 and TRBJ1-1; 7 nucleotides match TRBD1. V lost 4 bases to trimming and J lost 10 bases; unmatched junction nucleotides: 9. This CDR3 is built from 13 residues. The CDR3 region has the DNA TGTGCCAGCAGTTCACAGGGGAAGGTCGGAGCTTTCTTT. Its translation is CASSSQGKVGAFF.

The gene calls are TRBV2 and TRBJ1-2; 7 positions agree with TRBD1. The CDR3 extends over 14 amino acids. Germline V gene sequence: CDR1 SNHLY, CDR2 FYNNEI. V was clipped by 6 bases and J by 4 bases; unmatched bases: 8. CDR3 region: CASSRDSRPYGYTF. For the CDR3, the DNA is TGTGCCAGCAGCCGGGACAGTAGACCCTATGGCTACACCTTC. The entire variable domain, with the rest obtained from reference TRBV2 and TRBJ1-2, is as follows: EPEVTQTPSHQVTQMGQEVILRCVPISNHLYFYWYRQILGQKVEFLVSFYNNEISEKSEIFDDQFSVERPDGSNFTLKIRSTKLEDSAMYFCASSRDSRPYGYTFGSGTRLTVV.

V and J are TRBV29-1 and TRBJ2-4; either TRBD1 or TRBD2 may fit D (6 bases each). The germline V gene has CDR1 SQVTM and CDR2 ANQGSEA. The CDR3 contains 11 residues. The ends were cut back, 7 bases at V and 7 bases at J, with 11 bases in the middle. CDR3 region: CSGGADNIQYF. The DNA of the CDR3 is TGCAGCGGGGGGGCCGATAACATTCAGTACTTC. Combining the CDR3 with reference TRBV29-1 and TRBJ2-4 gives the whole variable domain SAVISQKPSRDICQRGTSLTIQCQVDSQVTMMFWYRQQPGQSLTLIATANQGSEATYESGFVIDKFPISRPNLTFSTLTVSNMSPEDSSIYLCSGGADNIQYFGAGTRLSVL.

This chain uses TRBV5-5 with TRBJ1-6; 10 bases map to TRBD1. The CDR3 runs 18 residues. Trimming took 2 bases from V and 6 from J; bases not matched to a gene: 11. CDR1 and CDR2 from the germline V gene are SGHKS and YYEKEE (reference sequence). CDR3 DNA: TGTGCCAGCAGCTTCGACAGGGGGCGCATCAGTTCTAATTCACCCCTCCACTTT. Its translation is CASSFDRGRISSNSPLHF.

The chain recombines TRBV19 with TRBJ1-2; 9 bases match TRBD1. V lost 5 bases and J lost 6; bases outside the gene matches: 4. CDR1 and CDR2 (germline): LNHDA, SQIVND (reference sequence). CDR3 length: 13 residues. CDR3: CASSLQGAHGYTF. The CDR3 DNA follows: TGTGCCAGTAGTCTACAGGGGGCTCATGGCTACACCTTC.

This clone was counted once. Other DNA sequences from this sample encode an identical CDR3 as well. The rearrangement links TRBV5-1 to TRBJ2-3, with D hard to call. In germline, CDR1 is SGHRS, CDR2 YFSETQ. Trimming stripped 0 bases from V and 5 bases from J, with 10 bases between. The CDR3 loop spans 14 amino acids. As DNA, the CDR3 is TGCGCCAGCAGCTTGGGCGGCTCGGGAGATACGCAGTATTTT. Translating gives CASSLGGSGDTQYF.

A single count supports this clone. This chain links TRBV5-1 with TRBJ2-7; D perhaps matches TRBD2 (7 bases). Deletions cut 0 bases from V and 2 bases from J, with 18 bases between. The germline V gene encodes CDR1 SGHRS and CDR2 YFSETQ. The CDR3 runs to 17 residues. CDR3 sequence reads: CASSLGRSGGLPYEQYF. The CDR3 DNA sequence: TGCGCCAGCAGCTTGGGTCGGTCGGGGGGCCTTCCCTACGAGCAGTACTTC.

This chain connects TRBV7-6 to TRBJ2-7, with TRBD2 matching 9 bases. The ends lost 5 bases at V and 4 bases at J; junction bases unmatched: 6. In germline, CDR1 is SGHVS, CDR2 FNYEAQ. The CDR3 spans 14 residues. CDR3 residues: CASSTGLARYEQYF. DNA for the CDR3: TGTGCCAGCAGCACGGGACTAGCTCGTTACGAGCAGTACTTC.

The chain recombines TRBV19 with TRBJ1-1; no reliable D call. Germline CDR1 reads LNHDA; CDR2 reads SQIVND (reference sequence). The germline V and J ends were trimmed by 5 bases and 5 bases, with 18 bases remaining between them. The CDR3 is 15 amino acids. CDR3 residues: CASSLPGSKRTEAFF. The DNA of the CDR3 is TGTGCCAGTAGTCTTCCGGGTTCCAAGAGGACTGAAGCTTTCTTT.

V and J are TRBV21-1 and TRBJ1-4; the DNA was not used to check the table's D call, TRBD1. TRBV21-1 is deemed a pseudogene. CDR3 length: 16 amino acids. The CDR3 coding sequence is TGTGCCAGCAGCACCAGACAGGGGATAACTAATGAAAAACTGTTTTTT. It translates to CASSTRQGITNEKLFF.

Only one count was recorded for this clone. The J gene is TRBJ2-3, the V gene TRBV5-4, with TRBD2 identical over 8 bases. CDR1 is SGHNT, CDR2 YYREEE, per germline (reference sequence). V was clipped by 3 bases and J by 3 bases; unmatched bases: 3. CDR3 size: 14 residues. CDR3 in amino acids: CASSSQRGTDTQYF. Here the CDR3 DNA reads TGTGCCAGCAGCTCGCAGCGGGGGACAGATACGCAGTATTTT.

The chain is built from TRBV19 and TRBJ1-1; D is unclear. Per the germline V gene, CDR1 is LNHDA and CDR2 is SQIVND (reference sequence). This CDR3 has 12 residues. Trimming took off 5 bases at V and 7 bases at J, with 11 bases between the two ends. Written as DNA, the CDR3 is TGTGCCAGTAGTTTTGGGGAGGGTGAAGCTTTCTTT. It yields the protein CASSFGEGEAFF.

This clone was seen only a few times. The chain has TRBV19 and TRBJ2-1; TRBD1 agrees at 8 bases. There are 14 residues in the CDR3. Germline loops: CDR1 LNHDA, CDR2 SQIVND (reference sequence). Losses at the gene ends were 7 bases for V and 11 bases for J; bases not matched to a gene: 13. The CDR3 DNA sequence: TGTGCCAGTACCCTAAGCCCGGGACAGGCGAAGCAGTTCTTC. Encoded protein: CASTLSPGQAKQFF.

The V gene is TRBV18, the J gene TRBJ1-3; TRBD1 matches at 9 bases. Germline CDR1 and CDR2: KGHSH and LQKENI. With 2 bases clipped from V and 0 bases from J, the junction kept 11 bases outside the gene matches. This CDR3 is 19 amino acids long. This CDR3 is CASSPSQGTGYLSGNTIYF. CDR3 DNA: TGTGCCAGCTCACCATCACAGGGGACAGGGTATCTCTCTGGAAACACCATATATTTT.